This T cell receptor (beta chain) was identified in a study of T-cell reconstitution after alpha-beta-depleted transplantation in children. A TCRbeta library incorporating unique molecular identifiers was prepared. From the PCR reads, TCRdb called clonotypes with MiXCR, one entry per CDR3 protein. Here the sample spans 200,000 to 300,000 distinct CDR3 sequences, 12% being singletons. At least ten counts were recorded for this clonotype. V lost 5 bases to trimming and J lost 1 base; unmatched junction nucleotides: 11. This CDR3 has 16 amino acids. Germline V gene data show CDR1 as SGHRS and CDR2 as YFSETQ.

The J gene is TRBJ1-1, the V gene TRBV5-1, with 7 bases matching TRBD1. The TCR sequence derives from a human donor who donated a stem cell graft to a child with acute lymphoblastic leukemia. The starting material was PBMCs from the stem cell graft donor, obtained from the stem cell graft. CDR3 bases: TGCGCCAGCAGTTATACAGGGGTTGGGGAGAACACTGAAGCTTTCTTT. Its protein is CASSYTGVGENTEAFF.